This note documents a single T cell receptor (beta chain) sequence. This sample is part of a study of cytomegalovirus exposure and HLA in healthy donors. Donors consisted of healthy bone marrow donors. The CDR3 length is 17 residues. Germline V gives CDR1 SGHNT, CDR2 YYREEE (reference sequence). Trimming shortened V by 2 bases and J by 4 bases, and 16 bases separated the two germline ends. The PCR used 60 Vbeta and 13 Jbeta primers. The authors' processing: An analysis performed later counted 60 million to 90 million unique TCR beta chains (approximately 10 million of them shared). The data were produced by immunoSEQ multiplex PCR, yet TCRdb's version contains in-frame clones alone and is incomplete. V and J calls and clone size are those listed in that table; D and trimming were worked out from the DNA. The table lists under 200,000 clones, 60% to 85% of them singletons.

J is TRBJ1-6 and V is TRBV5-4, with TRBD1 as a possible D gene (5 bases). The sample was PBMCs. The clonotype originates from a woman between 25 and 40 years old in good health and CMV-seronegative. DNA for the CDR3: TGTGCCAGCAGCTTAAAAATGGGGGGGAGTTATAATTCACCCCTCCACTTT. This sequence encodes CASSLKMGGSYNSPLHF.